Listed below are T cell receptor beta chains from one sample, sequenced in a study of T cells in tuberculosis. Method: immunoSEQ multiplex PCR; TCRdb's copy keeps in-frame clones and lacks some. The table includes approximately 59,000 clones, around 90% detected once. The sample comprised CD1b-GMM tetramer-negative cells sorted from PBMCs. The receptor set was obtained from an adult woman with latent tuberculosis. The CDR3 runs from the conserved cysteine through the conserved F or W. D genes are given only for firm matches. Expanded clones are given a class, and other clones once, few, many or no size at all.

d_gene,j_gene,v_gene,abundance,CDR3aa,CDR3nt
.,TRBJ1-2,TRBV4-3,.,CASSQDPNPTVGDGYTF,TGCGCCAGCAGCCAAGACCCCAATCCGACAGTTGGAGACGGCTACACCTTC
TRBD1,TRBJ1-1,TRBV5-1,.,CASRKTGDTEAFF,TGCGCCAGCAGAAAGACAGGGGACACTGAAGCTTTCTTT
.,TRBJ1-4,TRBV7-2,.,CASSFTGPTNEKLFF,TGTGCCAGCAGCTTCACAGGGCCCACTAATGAAAAACTGTTTTTT
TRBD2,TRBJ2-7,TRBV5-8,.,CASSLGGLAGQYF,TGTGCCAGCAGCTTGGGGGGACTAGCGGGGCAGTACTTC
TRBD2,TRBJ2-1,TRBV6-1,.,CASSGGLAGEQFF,TGTGCCAGCAGTGGGGGACTAGCGGGTGAGCAGTTCTTC
.,TRBJ2-1,TRBV29-1,.,CTIILPDTTNEQFF,TGCACCATAATTTTGCCGGACACCACTAATGAGCAGTTCTTC
.,TRBJ1-2,TRBV7-9,.,CASSSGGWDYGYTF,TGTGCCAGCAGCTCCGGGGGGTGGGACTATGGCTACACCTTC
TRBD2,TRBJ2-1,TRBV28,.,CASSPAGGDNEQFF,TGTGCCAGCAGTCCAGCGGGAGGAGACAATGAGCAGTTCTTC
TRBD1,TRBJ1-6,TRBV18,.,CASSPITGGQGSPLHF,TGTGCCAGCTCACCAATCACAGGGGGCCAGGGGTCACCCCTCCACTTT
TRBD1,TRBJ2-2,TRBV6-5,.,CASSVAAGGSGELFF,TGTGCCAGCAGTGTGGCCGCAGGGGGATCCGGGGAGCTGTTTTTT
TRBD2,TRBJ2-1,TRBV29-1,.,CSIRAGAMNEQFF,TGCAGCATCCGAGCGGGGGCCATGAATGAGCAGTTCTTC
.,TRBJ1-5,TRBV19,few,CASSMTASNQPQHF,TGTGCCAGTAGTATGACAGCCAGCAATCAGCCCCAGCATTTT
TRBD1,TRBJ2-7,TRBV12-5,.,CASGLEGTGVPYEQYF,TGTGCTAGTGGTTTGGAGGGGACAGGGGTACCCTACGAGCAGTACTTC
.,TRBJ2-1,TRBV7-9,.,CASSQPIVAGEQFF,TGTGCCAGCAGCCAGCCTATAGTAGCCGGGGAGCAGTTCTTC